This TCR beta chain was found in a study of shared clonotypes between healthy human individuals. General study findings and limits: Clonotypes that were shared across a handful of donors made up 4.5% to 5% of naive CD4 clonotypes. Generally, estimated richness proved larger in naive subsets than it did in memory subsets.

V was shortened by 0 bases and J by 8 bases, with 23 bases between the two germline ends. CDR1 is SGDLS, CDR2 YYNGEE, per germline. The CDR3 has 17 amino acids. Sequencing was performed with immunoSEQ multiplex PCR; in TCRdb, only in-frame clones are kept and a portion is missing. Here the sample spans about 660,000 clones, around two thirds being singletons. With respect to this clone: Its specificity is unknown.

Sequencing input: memory CD4+ T cells sorted from blood. Noted subset: CD45RA-negative fraction. The clonotype was recovered from a woman younger than 45 in good health. The chain recombines TRBV9 with TRBJ2-5; TRBD1 or TRBD2 may be the D gene (5 bases each). Written as DNA, the CDR3 is TGTGCCAGCAGCGTAGGGGCTTCGGGTGGGGGATCCTATACCCAGTACTTC. This sequence encodes CASSVGASGGGSYTQYF. The variable domain in full, completed from reference TRBV9 and TRBJ2-5, reads DSGVTQTPKHLITATGQRVTLRCSPRSGDLSVYWYQQSLDQGLQFLIQYYNGEERAKGNILERFSAQQFPDLHSELNLSSLELGDSALYFCASSVGASGGGSYTQYFGPGTRLLVL.